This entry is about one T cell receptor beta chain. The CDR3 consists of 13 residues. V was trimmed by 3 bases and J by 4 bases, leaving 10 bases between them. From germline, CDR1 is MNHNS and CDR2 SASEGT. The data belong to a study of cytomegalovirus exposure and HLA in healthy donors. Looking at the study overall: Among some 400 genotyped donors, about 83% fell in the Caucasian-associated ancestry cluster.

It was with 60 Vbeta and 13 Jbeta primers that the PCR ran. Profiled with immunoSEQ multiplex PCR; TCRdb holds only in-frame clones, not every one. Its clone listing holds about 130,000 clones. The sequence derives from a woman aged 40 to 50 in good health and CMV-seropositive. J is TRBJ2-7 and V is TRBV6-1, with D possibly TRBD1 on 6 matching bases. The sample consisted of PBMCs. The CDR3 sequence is CASSDPGHYEQYF. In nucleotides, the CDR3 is TGTGCCAGCAGTGACCCGGGACATTACGAGCAGTACTTC.